This T cell receptor (beta chain) was sequenced in a study of CD8 T cells in Susac syndrome. Study-level information: The Susac syndrome patients were therapy-naive, on corticosteroids, or on intravenous immunoglobulin alone at blood draw. Study outcomes and limitations: Susac-specific public clones in total CD8+ repertoires numbered sixteen; in CD8+ TEMRA repertoires, they numbered about five.

RNA totalling roughly 0.5 to 1 ug underwent reverse transcription with random hexamers. TCRdb reanalysed the immunoSEQ multiplex PCR reads using MiXCR and keeps one entry per CDR3 protein. The table lists 70,000 to 85,000 distinct CDR3 sequences, 96% of them singletons. Of note for this clonotype: Its target is unknown.

CDR1 is MNHEY and CDR2 is SVGEGT in the germline V gene. V was shortened by 5 bases and J by 0 bases, with 5 bases between the two germline ends. The CDR3 is made up of 12 amino acids. Negative isolation yielded the CD8+ and CD4+ T cells, while FACS enriched the TEMRA cells. The sequencing sample was made of CD8+ T cells from PBMCs. The chain is built from TRBV6-2 or TRBV6-3 and TRBJ2-7; D unresolved. The source is a human donor with Susac syndrome. CDR3 in DNA: TGTGCCAGCAGTGGCAGCTCCTACGAGCAGTACGTC. It specifies CASSGSSYEQYV.